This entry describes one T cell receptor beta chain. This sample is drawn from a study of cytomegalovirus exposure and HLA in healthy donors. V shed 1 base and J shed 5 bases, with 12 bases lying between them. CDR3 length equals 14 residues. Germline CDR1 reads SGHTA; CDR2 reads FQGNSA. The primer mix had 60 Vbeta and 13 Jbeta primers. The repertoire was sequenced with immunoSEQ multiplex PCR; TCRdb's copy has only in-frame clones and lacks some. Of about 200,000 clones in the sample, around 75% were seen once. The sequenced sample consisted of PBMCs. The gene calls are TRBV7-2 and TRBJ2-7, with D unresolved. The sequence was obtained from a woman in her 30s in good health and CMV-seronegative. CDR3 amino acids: CASSLGVVPNEQYF. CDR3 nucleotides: TGTGCCAGCAGCTTAGGAGTGGTCCCCAACGAGCAGTACTTC.